What follows describes a single T cell receptor beta chain. What it binds is unknown. The same CDR3 arises from other DNA sequences in this sample as well. CDR1 is MNHEY and CDR2 is SMNVEV in the germline V gene (reference sequence). The CDR3 is 13 residues long. V dropped 3 bases and J dropped 3 bases, with 9 bases sitting between them. Treatment given: oral pan-JAK inhibitor, 5-10 mg twice daily. The record originates from a study of CD8+ T cells in alopecia areata. Whole-study results and caveats: Across lesional scalp, and particularly alopecia totalis/universalis, clonality surpassed that of normal scalp.

Sequencing templates came from extracted RNA that was reverse transcribed into cDNA. This table comes from immunoSEQ multiplex PCR, and its TCRdb copy is limited to in-frame clones, with some not included. The sample lists 90,000 to 130,000 clones; under 60% were seen once. The clonotype was recovered from a human donor with alopecia areata. The source was CD8+ T cells sorted from blood, collected at week 24, from a patient treated with tofacitinib. The rearrangement links TRBV27 to TRBJ2-7; D not resolved. CDR3 protein: CASSLGQSYEQYF. In DNA form, the CDR3 reads TGTGCCAGCAGTTTGGGCCAGAGCTACGAGCAGTACTTC.